Presented here are 18 T cell receptor beta chains from one specimen sequenced in a study of OX40 agonist ivuxolimab in advanced cancers. The method was immunoSEQ multiplex PCR; TCRdb's version includes in-frame clones alone and lacks a portion of them. The sample records more than 70,000 clones, 93% being singletons. Sequenced material: CD4+ or CD8+ T cells sorted from blood, taken in a trial of the OX40 agonist ivuxolimab. The receptors come from an adult with an advanced solid tumor such as melanoma, head and neck, liver or kidney cancer.

The V and J genes are TRBV6-5 and TRBJ1-1, with D perhaps TRBD1 (5 bases). This CDR3 is 14 amino acids long. The V and J ends lost 2 bases and 1 base respectively, with 8 bases between them. Germline V gene lookup returns CDR1 MNHEY and CDR2 SVGAGI. This CDR3 is CASSYGTGNTEAFF. DNA for the CDR3: TGTGCCAGCAGTTACGGGACGGGGAACACTGAAGCTTTCTTT.

The chain joins TRBV7-9 to TRBJ1-4; TRBD1 agrees at 9 bases. CDR3 length equals 15 residues. Germline V gives CDR1 SEHNR, CDR2 FQNEAQ (reference sequence). Trimming removed 1 base from V and 8 bases from J; junction bases left unmatched: 5. The DNA of the CDR3 is TGTGCCAGCAGCTTAGTCATAACAGGGGGCGAAAAACTGTTTTTT. As protein: CASSLVITGGEKLFF.

V is TRBV21-1 and J is TRBJ2-1; TRBD2, as called in the table, went unchecked against the DNA. TRBV21-1 corresponds to a pseudogene. The CDR3 extends over 14 amino acids. The CDR3 protein is CASSLLAVYNEQFF. The CDR3 region has the DNA TGTGCCAGCAGTCTACTAGCGGTATACAATGAGCAGTTCTTC.

The chain links TRBV28 to TRBJ1-5, with a weak D call TRBD1 (6 bases). CDR1 is MDHEN and CDR2 is SYDVKM in the germline V gene. This CDR3 contains 17 residues. V dropped 3 bases and J dropped 0 bases, with 15 bases sitting between them. The CDR3 sequence: CASSFVQGPYSNQPQHF. DNA of the CDR3: TGTGCCAGCAGTTTTGTTCAGGGGCCTTATAGCAATCAGCCCCAGCATTTT.

The genes are TRBV12-5 and TRBJ1-3; D unresolved. The CDR3 contains 15 residues. In germline, CDR1 is LGHNT, CDR2 FRNRAP. The ends were cut back, 4 bases at V and 3 bases at J, with 13 bases in the middle. In nucleotides, the CDR3 is TGTGCTAGTGGTTCTACGGGGTTTGATGGAAACACCATATATTTT. This sequence encodes CASGSTGFDGNTIYF.

This clone appeared once. CDR3 DNA sequence: TGTGCCAGCAGCACTATTCAGTGGGGTAACTATGGCTACACCTTC. Translating gives CASSTIQWGNYGYTF. The gene calls are TRBV6-5 and TRBJ1-2; D unclear. The CDR3 has 15 amino acids. The germline V gene encodes CDR1 MNHEY and CDR2 SVGAGI. V was trimmed by 6 bases and J by 1 base, leaving 15 bases between them.

The V gene is TRBV11-2, the J gene TRBJ1-4; tentatively, D is TRBD1 (6 bases). V was shortened by 5 bases and J by 5 bases, with 18 bases between the two germline ends. The CDR3 runs 16 residues. Germline V gene data show CDR1 as SGHAT and CDR2 as FQNNGV. CDR3 nucleotides: TGTGCCAGCAGCACAATCCCTGGAGGGGGAAATGAAAAACTGTTTTTT. It yields the protein CASSTIPGGGNEKLFF.

The V and J genes are TRBV20-1 and TRBJ1-2, with D unresolved. The CDR3 covers 9 residues. With 3 bases removed from V and 7 bases from J, the gap between germline ends came to 3 bases. Germline V CDR1 and CDR2: DFQATT, SNEGSKA (reference sequence). The CDR3 nucleotides are TGCAGTGCTAGCATTGGCTACACCTTC. As protein: CSASIGYTF.

The chain carries TRBV4-2 and TRBJ1-4; no clear D gene. The CDR3 sequence is 16 residues long. Trimming removed 0 bases at V and 6 bases at J, with 14 bases between. The V gene's germline CDR1 is LGHNA and CDR2 YNFKEQ. CDR3 sequence reads: CASSQEVTLRDEKLFF. CDR3 coding DNA: TGTGCCAGCAGCCAAGAAGTCACTTTGAGGGATGAAAAACTGTTTTTT.

The chain uses TRBV6-5 and TRBJ2-7; D gene ambiguous. V lost 2 bases and J 2 bases, leaving 7 bases between the germline ends. Germline assignment: CDR1 MNHEY and CDR2 SVGAGI. The CDR3 consists of 13 residues. The CDR3 spells CASSYEPTYEQYF. CDR3 bases: TGTGCCAGCAGTTACGAGCCGACCTACGAGCAGTACTTC.

This sequence joins TRBV19 and TRBJ1-5; D remains unclear. Trimming removed 3 bases from V and 0 bases from J, with 9 bases in between. The germline V gene encodes CDR1 LNHDA and CDR2 SQIVND (reference sequence). This CDR3 comprises 15 residues. CDR3 protein: CASSIMGSSNQPQHF. The CDR3 bases are TGTGCCAGTAGTATTATGGGATCTAGCAATCAGCCCCAGCATTTT.

J is TRBJ1-1 and V is TRBV30; D gene ambiguous. This CDR3 is 10 amino acids long. The germline gives CDR1 GTSNPN, CDR2 SVGIG (reference sequence). V lost 5 bases to trimming and J lost 8 bases, with 9 bases between them. DNA of the CDR3: TGTGCCTGGGTGACAACCGAAGCTTTCTTT. Translation gives CAWVTTEAFF.

The V call is TRBV7-9, the J call TRBJ2-1; 10 bases fit TRBD2. The CDR3 spans 17 residues. Germline V gene lookup returns CDR1 SEHNR and CDR2 FQNEAQ (reference sequence). Unmatched junction bases numbered 8, after V lost 3 bases and J lost 3 bases. The CDR3 DNA sequence: TGTGCCAGCAGCTTGATGCTAGCGGGGGCCAACTACAATGAGCAGTTCTTC. Encoded protein: CASSLMLAGANYNEQFF.

The gene calls are TRBV7-8 and TRBJ1-5; D gene unclear. This CDR3 has 16 residues. V lost 2 bases and J lost 0, with 11 bases in between. Per germline, CDR1 SGHVS and CDR2 FQNEAQ. The CDR3 nucleotides read TGTGCCAGCAGCTTACGTTTGGCAGTTAGCAATCAGCCCCAGCATTTT. The encoded protein is CASSLRLAVSNQPQHF.

The V call is TRBV30, the J call TRBJ2-3; 7 nucleotides agree with TRBD1. V shed 4 bases and J 1 base; nucleotides not matched to a gene: 8. This CDR3 comprises 15 residues. Per the germline V gene, CDR1 is GTSNPN and CDR2 is SVGIG (reference sequence). The CDR3 bases are TGTGCCTGGAACCTCGGACAGGAGGGCACAGATACGCAGTATTTT. This codes for CAWNLGQEGTDTQYF.

This chain connects TRBV10-2 to TRBJ1-1; D ambiguous. Germline values: CDR1 WSHSY, CDR2 SAAADI. CDR3 size: 16 residues. Trimming left V 3 bases short and J 0 bases short, with 14 bases between. CDR3 nucleotides: TGCGCCAGCAGTGACCCCTTAACCCAAATGAACACTGAAGCTTTCTTT. Encoded protein: CASSDPLTQMNTEAFF.

The chain recombines TRBV28 with TRBJ1-1; TRBD1 aligns across 11 bases. This CDR3 is built from 19 residues. Trimming at V came to 4 bases and at J to 0 bases, leaving 13 bases not matched to a gene. CDR1 is MDHEN and CDR2 is SYDVKM in the germline V gene. As DNA, the CDR3 is TGTGCCAGCAGTTCCTCCAATTGGGACAGGGGGGCCATGAACACTGAAGCTTTCTTT. Protein product: CASSSSNWDRGAMNTEAFF.

The V call is TRBV27, the J call TRBJ2-7; D may be TRBD1 or TRBD2 (5 bases each). Germline assignment: CDR1 MNHEY and CDR2 SMNVEV (reference sequence). V dropped 6 bases and J dropped 2 bases, with 11 bases sitting between them. The CDR3 length is 13 residues. The CDR3 spells CASSHSGPYEQYF. CDR3 nucleotide sequence: TGTGCCAGCAGCCACTCGGGGCCCTACGAGCAGTACTTC.